The 2 T cell receptor beta chains given below trace back to one sample, sequenced in a study of OX40 agonist ivuxolimab in advanced cancers. Method: immunoSEQ multiplex PCR; TCRdb's copy keeps in-frame clones and lacks some. The table lists 60,000 or so clones, roughly 93% of them singletons. The sample was CD4+ or CD8+ T cells sorted from blood, taken in a trial of the OX40 agonist ivuxolimab. These receptor sequences come from an adult with an advanced solid tumor such as melanoma, head and neck, liver or kidney cancer.

The J gene is TRBJ2-3, the V gene TRBV9, with D perhaps TRBD1 (5 bases). CDR1 is SGDLS, CDR2 YYNGEE, per germline. The CDR3 runs 15 residues. Deletions cut 0 bases from V and 4 bases from J, with 12 bases between. DNA of the CDR3: TGTGCCAGCAGCGTAGATCCAGGGAAGTCAGATACGCAGTATTTT. Translated: CASSVDPGKSDTQYF.

J is TRBJ2-7 and V is TRBV4-3, with 9 bases lining up with TRBD2. The CDR3 runs 16 residues. Germline V gene data show CDR1 as LGHNA and CDR2 as YSLEER. After removal of 1 base from V and 4 bases from J, the junction contained 8 bases not matched to a gene. CDR3 nucleotides: TGCGCCAGCAGCCAAGTTAGCGGGAGCACCGGATACGAGCAGTACTTC. It yields the protein CASSQVSGSTGYEQYF.